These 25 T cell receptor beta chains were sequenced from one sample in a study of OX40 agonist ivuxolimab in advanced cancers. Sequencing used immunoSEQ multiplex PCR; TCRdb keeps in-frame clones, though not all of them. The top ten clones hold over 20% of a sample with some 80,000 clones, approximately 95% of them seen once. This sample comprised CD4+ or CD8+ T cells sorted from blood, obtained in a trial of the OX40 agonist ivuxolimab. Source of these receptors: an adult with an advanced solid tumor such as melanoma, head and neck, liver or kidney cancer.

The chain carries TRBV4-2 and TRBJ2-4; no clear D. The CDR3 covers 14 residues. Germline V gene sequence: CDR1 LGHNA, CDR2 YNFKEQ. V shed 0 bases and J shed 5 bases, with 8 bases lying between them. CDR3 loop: CASSQDVGENIQYF. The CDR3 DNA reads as TGTGCCAGCAGCCAAGATGTTGGCGAAAACATTCAGTACTTC.

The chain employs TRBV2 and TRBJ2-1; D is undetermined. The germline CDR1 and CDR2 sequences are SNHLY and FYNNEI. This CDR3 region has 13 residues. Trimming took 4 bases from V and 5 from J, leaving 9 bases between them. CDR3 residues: CASSAFSHNEQFF. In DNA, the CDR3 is TGTGCCAGCAGTGCGTTTTCTCACAATGAGCAGTTCTTC.

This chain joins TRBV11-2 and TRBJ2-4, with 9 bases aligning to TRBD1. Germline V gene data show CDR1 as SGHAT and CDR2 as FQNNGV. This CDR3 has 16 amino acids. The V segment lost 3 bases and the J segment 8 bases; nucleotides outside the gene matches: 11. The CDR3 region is CASSLFPTGGGDIQYF. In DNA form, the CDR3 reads TGTGCCAGCAGCTTGTTCCCGACAGGGGGAGGGGACATTCAGTACTTC.

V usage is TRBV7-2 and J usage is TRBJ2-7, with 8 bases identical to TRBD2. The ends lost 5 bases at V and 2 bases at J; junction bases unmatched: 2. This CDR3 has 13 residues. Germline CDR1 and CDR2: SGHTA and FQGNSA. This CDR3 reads CASSHGGAYEQYF. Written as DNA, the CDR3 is TGTGCCAGCAGCCACGGGGGGGCCTACGAGCAGTACTTC.

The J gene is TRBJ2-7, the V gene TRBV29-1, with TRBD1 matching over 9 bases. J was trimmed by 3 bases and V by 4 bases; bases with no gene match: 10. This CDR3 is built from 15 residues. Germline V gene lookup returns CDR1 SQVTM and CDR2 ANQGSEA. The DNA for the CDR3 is TGCAGCGTTGGGGGCGGGCGGACAGGGGTCTACGAGCAGTACTTC. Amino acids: CSVGGGRTGVYEQYF.

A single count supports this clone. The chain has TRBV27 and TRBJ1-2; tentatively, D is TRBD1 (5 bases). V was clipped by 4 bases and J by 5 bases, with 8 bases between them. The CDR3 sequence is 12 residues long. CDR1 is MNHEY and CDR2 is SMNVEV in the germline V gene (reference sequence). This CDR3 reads CASSSEGYGYTF. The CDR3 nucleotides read TGTGCCAGCAGTTCTGAGGGGTATGGCTACACCTTC.

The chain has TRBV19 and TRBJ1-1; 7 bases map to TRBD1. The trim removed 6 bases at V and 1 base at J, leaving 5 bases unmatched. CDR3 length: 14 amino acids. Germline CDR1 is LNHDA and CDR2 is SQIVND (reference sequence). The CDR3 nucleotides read TGTGCCAGTAGAACCGGGACAGCGAACACTGAAGCTTTCTTT. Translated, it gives CASRTGTANTEAFF.

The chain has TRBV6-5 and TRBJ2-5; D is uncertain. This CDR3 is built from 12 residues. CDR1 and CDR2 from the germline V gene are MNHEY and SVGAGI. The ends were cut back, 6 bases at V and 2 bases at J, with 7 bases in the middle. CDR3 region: CASRSIQETQYF. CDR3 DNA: TGTGCCAGCAGGTCAATACAAGAGACCCAGTACTTC.

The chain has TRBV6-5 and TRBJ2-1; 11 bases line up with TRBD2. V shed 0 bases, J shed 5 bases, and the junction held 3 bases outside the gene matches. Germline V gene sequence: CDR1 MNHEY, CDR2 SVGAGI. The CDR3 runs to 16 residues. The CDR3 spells CASSYSGSGGDNEQFF. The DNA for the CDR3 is TGTGCCAGCAGTTACTCGGGTAGCGGGGGGGACAATGAGCAGTTCTTC.

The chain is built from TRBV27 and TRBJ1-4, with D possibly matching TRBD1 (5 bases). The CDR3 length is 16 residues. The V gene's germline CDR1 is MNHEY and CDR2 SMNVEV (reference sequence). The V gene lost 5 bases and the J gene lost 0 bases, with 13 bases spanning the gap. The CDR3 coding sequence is TGTGCCAGCAGTCTAGACAGCACCACAACTAATGAAAAACTGTTTTTT. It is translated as CASSLDSTTTNEKLFF.

CDR3 region: CASSPVAGGRAEAFF. CDR3 bases: TGCGCCAGCAGCCCGGTGGCGGGGGGACGGGCTGAAGCTTTCTTT. The V and J genes are TRBV4-1 and TRBJ1-1; tentative D call: TRBD1 (5 bases). Trimming shortened V by 4 bases and J by 6 bases, and 18 bases separated the two germline ends. Germline CDR1 MGHRA, CDR2 YSYEKL. The CDR3 has 15 residues.

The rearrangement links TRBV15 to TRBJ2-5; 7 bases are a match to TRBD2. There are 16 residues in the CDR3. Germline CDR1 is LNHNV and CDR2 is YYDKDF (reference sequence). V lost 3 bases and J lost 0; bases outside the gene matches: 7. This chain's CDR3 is CATSRGPAGNQETQYF. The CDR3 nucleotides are TGTGCCACCAGCAGGGGGCCAGCGGGGAACCAAGAGACCCAGTACTTC.

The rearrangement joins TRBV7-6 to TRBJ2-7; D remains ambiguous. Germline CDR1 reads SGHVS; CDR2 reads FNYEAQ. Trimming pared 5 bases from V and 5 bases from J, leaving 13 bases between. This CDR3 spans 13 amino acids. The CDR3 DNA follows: TGTGCCAGCAGCCCTCAGGTAGAGCACGAGCAGTACTTC. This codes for CASSPQVEHEQYF. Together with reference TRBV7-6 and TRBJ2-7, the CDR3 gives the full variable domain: GAGVSQSPRYKVTKRGQDVALRCDPISGHVSLYWYRQALGQGPEFLTYFNYEAQQDKSGLPNDRFSAERPEGSISTLTIQRTEQRDSAMYRCASSPQVEHEQYFGPGTRLTVT.

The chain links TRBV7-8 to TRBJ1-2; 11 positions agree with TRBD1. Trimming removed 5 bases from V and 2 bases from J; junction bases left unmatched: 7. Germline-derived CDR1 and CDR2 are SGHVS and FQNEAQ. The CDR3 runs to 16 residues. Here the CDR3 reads CASSRPGQGANYGYTF. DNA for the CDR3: TGTGCCAGCAGCCGACCAGGACAGGGGGCAAACTATGGCTACACCTTC.

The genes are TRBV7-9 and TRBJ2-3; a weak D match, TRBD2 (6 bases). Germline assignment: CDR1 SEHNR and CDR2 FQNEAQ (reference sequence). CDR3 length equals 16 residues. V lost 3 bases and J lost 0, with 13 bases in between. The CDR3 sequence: CASSFEIAASTDTQYF. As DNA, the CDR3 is TGTGCCAGCAGCTTTGAGATAGCGGCTAGCACAGATACGCAGTATTTT.

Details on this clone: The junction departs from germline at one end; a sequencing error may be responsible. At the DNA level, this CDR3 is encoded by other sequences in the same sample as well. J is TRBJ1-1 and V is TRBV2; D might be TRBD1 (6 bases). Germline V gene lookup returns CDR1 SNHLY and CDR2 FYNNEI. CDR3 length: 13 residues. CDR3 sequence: CATAPGGYTEAFF. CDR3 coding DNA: TGTGCCACCGCCCCGGGGGGCTACACTGAGGCTTTCTTT.

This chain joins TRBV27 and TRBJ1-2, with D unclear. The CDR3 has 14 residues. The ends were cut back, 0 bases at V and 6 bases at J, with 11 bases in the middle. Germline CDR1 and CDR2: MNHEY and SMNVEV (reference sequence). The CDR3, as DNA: TGTGCCAGCAGTTTATCGACCGGGTCGGATGGCTACACCTTC. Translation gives CASSLSTGSDGYTF.

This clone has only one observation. CDR3 coding DNA: TGTGCCAGCAGCGTAGCAGGGCGATTGGAGGGGGAGCTGTTTTTT. Amino acids: CASSVAGRLEGELFF. The rearrangement uses TRBV9 and TRBJ2-2; D is possibly TRBD1 (5 bases). CDR3 length: 15 amino acids. V lost 0 bases and J 8 bases, leaving 14 bases between the germline ends. Germline V gene lookup returns CDR1 SGDLS and CDR2 YYNGEE.

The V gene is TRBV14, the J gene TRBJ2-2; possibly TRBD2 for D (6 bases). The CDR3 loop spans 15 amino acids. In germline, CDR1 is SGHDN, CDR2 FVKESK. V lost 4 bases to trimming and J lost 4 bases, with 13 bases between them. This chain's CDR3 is CASSPGDRSTGELFF. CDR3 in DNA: TGTGCCAGCAGCCCGGGGGACCGGTCCACCGGGGAGCTGTTTTTT.

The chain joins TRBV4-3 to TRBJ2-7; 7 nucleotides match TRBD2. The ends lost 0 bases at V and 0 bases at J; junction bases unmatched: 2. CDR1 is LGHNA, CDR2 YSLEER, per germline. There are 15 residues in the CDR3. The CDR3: CASSQDLAVSYEQYF. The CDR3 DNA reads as TGCGCCAGCAGCCAAGACCTAGCGGTCTCCTACGAGCAGTACTTC.

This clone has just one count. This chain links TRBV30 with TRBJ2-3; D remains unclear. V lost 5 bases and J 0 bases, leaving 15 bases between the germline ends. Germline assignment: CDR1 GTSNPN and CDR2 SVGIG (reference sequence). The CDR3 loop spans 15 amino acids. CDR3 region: CAWAVGSTSTDTQYF. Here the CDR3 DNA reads TGTGCCTGGGCCGTGGGGTCCACTAGCACAGATACGCAGTATTTT.

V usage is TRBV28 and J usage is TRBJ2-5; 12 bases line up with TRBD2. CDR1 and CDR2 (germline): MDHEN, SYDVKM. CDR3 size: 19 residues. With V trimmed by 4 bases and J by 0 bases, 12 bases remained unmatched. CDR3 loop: CASSSQRTRLAGDQETQYF. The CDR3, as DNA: TGTGCCAGCAGTTCCCAAAGAACCCGACTAGCGGGGGACCAAGAGACCCAGTACTTC.

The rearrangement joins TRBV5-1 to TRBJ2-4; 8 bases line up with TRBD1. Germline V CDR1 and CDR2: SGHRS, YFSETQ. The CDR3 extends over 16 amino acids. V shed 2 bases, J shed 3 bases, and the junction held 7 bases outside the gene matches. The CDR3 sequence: CASSFGTGGVKNIQYF. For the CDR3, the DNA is TGCGCCAGCAGCTTCGGGACAGGTGGGGTCAAAAACATTCAGTACTTC.

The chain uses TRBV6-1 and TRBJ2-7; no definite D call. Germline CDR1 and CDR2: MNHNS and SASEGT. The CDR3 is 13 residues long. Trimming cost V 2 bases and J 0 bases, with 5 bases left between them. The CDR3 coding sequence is TGTGCCAGCAGTGAATGGCCCTCCTACGAGCAGTACTTC. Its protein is CASSEWPSYEQYF.

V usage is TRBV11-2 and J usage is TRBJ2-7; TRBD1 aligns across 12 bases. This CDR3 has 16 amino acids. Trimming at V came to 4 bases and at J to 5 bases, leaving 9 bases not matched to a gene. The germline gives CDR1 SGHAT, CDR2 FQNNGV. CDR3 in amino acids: CASSYIPGQGAHEQYF. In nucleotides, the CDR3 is TGTGCCAGCAGCTATATCCCGGGACAGGGGGCCCACGAGCAGTACTTC.